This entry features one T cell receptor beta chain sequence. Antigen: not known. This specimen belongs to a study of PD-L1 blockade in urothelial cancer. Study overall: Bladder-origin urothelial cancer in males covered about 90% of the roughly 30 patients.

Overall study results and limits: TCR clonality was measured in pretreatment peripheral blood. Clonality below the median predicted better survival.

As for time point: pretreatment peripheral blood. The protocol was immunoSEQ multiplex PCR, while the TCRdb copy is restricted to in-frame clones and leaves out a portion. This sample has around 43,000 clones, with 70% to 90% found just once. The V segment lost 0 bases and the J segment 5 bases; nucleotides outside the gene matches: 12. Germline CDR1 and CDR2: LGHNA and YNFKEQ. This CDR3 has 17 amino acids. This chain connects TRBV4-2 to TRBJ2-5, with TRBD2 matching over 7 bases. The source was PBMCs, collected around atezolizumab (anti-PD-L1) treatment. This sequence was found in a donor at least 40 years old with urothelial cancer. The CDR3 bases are TGTGCCAGCAGCCAAGATCGGGGGGAGTCAGGTCGGGAGACCCAGTACTTC. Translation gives CASSQDRGESGRETQYF.